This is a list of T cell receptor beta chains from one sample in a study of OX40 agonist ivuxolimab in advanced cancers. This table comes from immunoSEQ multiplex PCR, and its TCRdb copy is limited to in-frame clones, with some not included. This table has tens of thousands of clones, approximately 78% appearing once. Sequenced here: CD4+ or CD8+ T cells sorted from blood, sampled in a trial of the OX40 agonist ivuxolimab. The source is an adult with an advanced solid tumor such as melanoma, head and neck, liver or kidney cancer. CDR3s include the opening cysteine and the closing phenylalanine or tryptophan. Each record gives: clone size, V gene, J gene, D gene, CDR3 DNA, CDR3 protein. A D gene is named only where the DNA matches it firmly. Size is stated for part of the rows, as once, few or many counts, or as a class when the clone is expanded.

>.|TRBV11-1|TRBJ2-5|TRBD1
TGTGCCAGCAGCTTAGGGGACAGGGTAGGCGAGACCCAGTACTTC
CASSLGDRVGETQYF
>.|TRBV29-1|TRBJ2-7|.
TGCAGCGTTGAAGCCCCAGGATCCTACGAGCAGTACTTC
CSVEAPGSYEQYF
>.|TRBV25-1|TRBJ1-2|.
TGTGCCAGCAGTAGAGGGCATGGCTACACCTTC
CASSRGHGYTF
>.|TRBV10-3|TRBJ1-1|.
TGTGCCACCCTACATTCAGTAAACACTGAAGCTTTCTTT
CATLHSVNTEAFF
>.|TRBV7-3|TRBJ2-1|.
TGTGCCAGCAGCTTCTTCGGATACTACAATGAGCAGTTCTTC
CASSFFGYYNEQFF
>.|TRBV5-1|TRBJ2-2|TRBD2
TGCGCCAGCAGCCTGGTAGCGGGAGGACCCACCGGGGAGCTGTTTTTT
CASSLVAGGPTGELFF
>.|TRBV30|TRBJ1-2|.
TGTGCCTGGAGTGTAAGGGGGAACTATGGCTACACCTTC
CAWSVRGNYGYTF
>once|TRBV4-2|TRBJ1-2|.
TGTGCCAGCAGCCAACCGAATTATGGCTACACCTTC
CASSQPNYGYTF
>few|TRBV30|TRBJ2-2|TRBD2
TGTGCCTGGGACCGGACTAGCGCGAACACCGGGGAGCTGTTTTTT
CAWDRTSANTGELFF
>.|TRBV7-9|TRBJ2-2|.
TGTGCCAGCAGCCGGAGAACTAACACCGGGGAGCTGTTTTTT
CASSRRTNTGELFF
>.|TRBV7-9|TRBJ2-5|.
TGTGCCAGCAGCATATCCCGCGAACAAGAGACCCAGTACTTC
CASSISREQETQYF
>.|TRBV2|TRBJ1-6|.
TGTGCCAGCAGTTCGTCGGGACAACCAAATTCACCCCTCCACTTT
CASSSSGQPNSPLHF